The T cell receptor beta chain under discussion was sequenced for a study of T-cell reconstitution after alpha-beta-depleted transplantation in children. As for this clonotype: Its cognate antigen is unknown.

This sample's TCRbeta library carried unique molecular identifier barcodes. TCRdb re-derived calls from the PCR reads in MiXCR, one entry per CDR3 protein. The sample holds 450,000 to 700,000 distinct CDR3 sequences, 25% to 30% seen once. Points from the study as a whole: After transplant, at about two months, alpha-beta T cells were reportedly derived from several hundred expanded graft clones.

Between the trimmed V and J ends, which lost 0 bases and 4 bases, there was a span of 8 bases. The CDR3 consists of 14 residues. Germline V lookup: CDR1 SGHRS, CDR2 YFSETQ. The sample consisted of PBMCs, taken before TCRalphabeta/CD19-depleted stem cell transplant. The chain carries TRBV5-1 and TRBJ2-1; D unresolved. The origin of this receptor is a boy younger than two with Wiskott-Aldrich syndrome, due to receive a stem cell transplant. This CDR3 reads CASSLAVGYNEQFF. The CDR3 nucleotides read TGCGCCAGCAGCTTGGCGGTGGGTTACAATGAGCAGTTCTTC.